The text below deals with one T cell receptor (beta chain). Sequenced by immunoSEQ multiplex PCR; TCRdb stores in-frame clones only, minus some. The data contain hundreds of thousands of clones, 98% of them seen just once; the ten biggest clones take up approximately 0.3%. The data were taken from a study of shared clonotypes between healthy human individuals. This CDR3 contains 11 residues. Trimming shortened V by 6 bases and J by 0 bases, and 1 base separated the two germline ends. The germline CDR1 and CDR2 sequences are SNHLY and FYNNEI. Selected positively for CCR7 and CD45RO-negative, naive CD8 cells excluded terminally differentiated effector memory CD45RA+ cells. Donors were healthy HIV-negative adults without recently reported acute infections or vaccinations.

The chain employs TRBV2 and TRBJ2-3; D uncertain. This receptor was obtained from a young man in good health. The sequencing sample was made of naive CD8+ T cells sorted from blood. The CDR3 loop is CASRSTDTQYF. The DNA for the CDR3 is TGTGCCAGCAGGAGCACAGATACGCAGTATTTT.